The entry below describes one T cell receptor beta chain. Its cognate antigen is unknown. Libraries were prepared by immunoSEQ multiplex PCR; TCRdb keeps only in-frame clonotypes and omits some of them. This sample has more than 110,000 clones, with about 91% found just once. These data originate in a study of T cell responses to AZD1222 COVID-19 vaccine. Broader study findings: An increase in Spike-specific TCR breadth and depth was observed after two AZD1222 doses. Females made up more of the donors, who were largely white British, and clonal diversity may have come out too low.

Trimming took off 0 bases at V and 0 bases at J, with 10 bases between the two ends. The V gene's germline CDR1 is SGHRS and CDR2 YFSETQ. The CDR3 extends over 16 amino acids. The sequence derives from an adult in good health. The chain joins TRBV5-1 to TRBJ2-1; no firm D call. This specimen consisted of peripheral blood, obtained on day 0 of AZD1222 vaccination. The CDR3 nucleotides read TGCGCCAGCAGCTTGGATGGAAGGAGCTCCTACAATGAGCAGTTCTTC. Translating it yields CASSLDGRSSYNEQFF.